This T cell receptor beta chain was sequenced during a study of T cell responses to AZD1222 COVID-19 vaccine. Findings of the study overall: Clonal diversity was possibly underestimated; the donors were predominantly white British and more often female. CD4 TCRs covered the whole spike, strongest at regions 160-218 and 743-854. Nearly half of spike-specific TCRs reportedly target variant regions that are unmutated in the B.1.351 and B.1.1.7 variants.

Whether given at about 4 or about 12 weeks, second doses were pooled. The V gene's germline CDR1 is ENHRY and CDR2 SYGVKD. This CDR3 region has 13 residues. The V and J ends lost 7 bases and 4 bases, in that order; junction bases with no gene match: 3. TCRdb keeps only in-frame clones here, not all; method: immunoSEQ multiplex PCR. This table has 40,000 to 50,000 clones, around four fifths appearing once. In this sample, this clone turned up a few times. The antigen is not known. This TCR was recovered from an adult who received the AZD1222 COVID-19 vaccine. Source: peripheral blood, taken 28 days after the second AZD1222 dose. This chain joins TRBV10-3 and TRBJ1-3; the match to TRBD1 covers 8 bases. Here the CDR3 DNA reads TGTGCCATCACCCAGGGGGCCGGAAACACCATATATTTT. This gives the protein CAITQGAGNTIYF.